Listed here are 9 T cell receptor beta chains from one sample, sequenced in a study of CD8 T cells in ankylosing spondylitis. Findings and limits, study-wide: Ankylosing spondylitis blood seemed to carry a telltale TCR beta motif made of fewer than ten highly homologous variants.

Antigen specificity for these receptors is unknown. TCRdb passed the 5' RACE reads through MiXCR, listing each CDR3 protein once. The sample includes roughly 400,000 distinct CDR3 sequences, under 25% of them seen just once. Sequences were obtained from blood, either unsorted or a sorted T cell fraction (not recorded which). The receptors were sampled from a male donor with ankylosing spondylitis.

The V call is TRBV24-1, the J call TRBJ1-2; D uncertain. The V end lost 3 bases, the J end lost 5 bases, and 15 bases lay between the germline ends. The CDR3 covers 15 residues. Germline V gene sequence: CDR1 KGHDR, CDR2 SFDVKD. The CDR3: CATSDGGSQGYGYTF. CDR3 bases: TGTGCCACCAGTGATGGAGGCAGCCAAGGGTATGGCTACACCTTC.

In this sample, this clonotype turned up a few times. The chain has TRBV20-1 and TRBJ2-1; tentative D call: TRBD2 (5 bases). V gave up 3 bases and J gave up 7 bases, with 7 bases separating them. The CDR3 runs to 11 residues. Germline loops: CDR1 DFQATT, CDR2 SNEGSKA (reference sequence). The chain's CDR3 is CSARWRNEQFF. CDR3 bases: TGCAGTGCTAGGTGGAGGAATGAGCAGTTCTTC.

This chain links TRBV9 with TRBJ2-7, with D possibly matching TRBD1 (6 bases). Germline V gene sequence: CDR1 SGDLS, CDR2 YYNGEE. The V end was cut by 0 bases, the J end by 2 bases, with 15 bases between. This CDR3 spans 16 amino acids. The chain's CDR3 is CASSVDTSGHAYEQYF. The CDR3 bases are TGTGCCAGCAGCGTAGACACCTCGGGACACGCCTACGAGCAGTACTTC.

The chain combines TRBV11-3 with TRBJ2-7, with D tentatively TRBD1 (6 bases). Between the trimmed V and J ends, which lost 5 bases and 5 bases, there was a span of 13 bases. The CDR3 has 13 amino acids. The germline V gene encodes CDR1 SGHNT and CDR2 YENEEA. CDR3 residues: CASSVNRVHEQYF. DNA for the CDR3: TGTGCCAGCAGCGTAAACAGGGTCCACGAGCAGTACTTC.

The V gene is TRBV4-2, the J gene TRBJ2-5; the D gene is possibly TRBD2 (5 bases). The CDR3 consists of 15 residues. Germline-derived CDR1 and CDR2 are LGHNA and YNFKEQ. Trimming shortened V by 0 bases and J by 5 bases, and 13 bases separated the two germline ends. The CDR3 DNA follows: TGTGCCAGCAGCCAAGATAACGGACTGGAGGAGACCCAGTACTTC. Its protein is CASSQDNGLEETQYF.

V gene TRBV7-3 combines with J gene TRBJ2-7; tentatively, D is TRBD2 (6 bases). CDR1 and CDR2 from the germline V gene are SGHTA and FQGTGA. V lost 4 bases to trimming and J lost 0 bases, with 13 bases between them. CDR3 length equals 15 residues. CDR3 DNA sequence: TGTGCCAGCAGCTCTAATAGCGGAAGCTCCTACGAGCAGTACTTC. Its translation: CASSSNSGSSYEQYF. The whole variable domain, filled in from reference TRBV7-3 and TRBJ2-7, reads GAGVSQTPSNKVTEKGKYVELRCDPISGHTALYWYRQSLGQGPEFLIYFQGTGAADDSGLPNDRFFAVRPEGSVSTLKIQRTERGDSAVYLCASSSNSGSSYEQYFGPGTRLTVT.

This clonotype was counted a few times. CDR3 protein: CASSLSTNTDTQYF. As DNA, the CDR3 is TGCGCCAGCAGCTTAAGCACTAACACAGATACGCAGTATTTT. The gene calls are TRBV5-1 and TRBJ2-3; D is uncertain. Germline V gene sequence: CDR1 SGHRS, CDR2 YFSETQ. Trimming left V 2 bases short and J 2 bases short, with 9 bases between. CDR3 length: 14 amino acids.

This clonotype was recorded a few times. The CDR3 coding sequence is TGCAGCGCGGAACGGGACGTCGGGACCCAGTACTTC. Protein sequence: CSAERDVGTQYF. The genes are TRBV29-1 and TRBJ2-5; possibly TRBD1 or TRBD2 for D (5 bases each). Trimming shortened V by 7 bases and J by 7 bases, and 16 bases separated the two germline ends. Germline CDR1 and CDR2: SQVTM and ANQGSEA. CDR3 size: 12 residues.

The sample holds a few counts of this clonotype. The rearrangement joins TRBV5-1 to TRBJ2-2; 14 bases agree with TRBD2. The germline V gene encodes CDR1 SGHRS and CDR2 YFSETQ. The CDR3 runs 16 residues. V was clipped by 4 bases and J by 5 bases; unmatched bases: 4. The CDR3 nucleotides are TGCGCCAGCAGCATGGGACTAGCGGGAGTTACCGGGGAGCTGTTTTTT. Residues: CASSMGLAGVTGELFF.